This T cell receptor beta chain appears in the sequencing data of a study of neurological immune-mediated disorders. This clonotype rates as large. A single record per CDR3 protein comes from TCRdb applying MiXCR to the 5' RACE reads. This repertoire shows roughly 62,000 distinct CDR3 sequences, 4% to 5.5% found once; its top ten account for less than 3.5%. This CDR3 contains 15 residues. V lost 3 bases and J lost 6; bases outside the gene matches: 6. Sequenced input: PBMCs. The sequence was collected from a woman in her forties or fifties with multiple sclerosis. This rearrangement joins TRBV12-3 or TRBV12-4 to TRBJ2-1; TRBD1 aligns across 9 bases. In DNA, the CDR3 is TGTGCCAGCAGTTTGAGGGACAGGGTCCTCAATGAGCAGTTCTTC. Protein: CASSLRDRVLNEQFF.